The rows below give T cell receptor beta chains drawn from one sample of a study of T-cell reconstitution after alpha-beta-depleted transplantation in children. TCRdb fed the PCR reads into MiXCR, producing one record per CDR3 protein. Of a few hundred thousand distinct CDR3 sequences detected, 10% appear once; the ten largest clones hold 2% to 2.5%. The material was PBMCs from the stem cell graft donor, obtained from the stem cell graft. The receptors here all came from a human donor who donated a stem cell graft to a child with acute lymphoblastic leukemia. CDR3s include the opening cysteine and the closing phenylalanine or tryptophan. D genes are given only for firm matches. The size field is filled for only some rows; it gives once, few, many or a size class.

>few|.|TRBV12-3/TRBV12-4|TRBJ2-2
TGTGCCAGCAGGAACAGGGCCGGCGGGGAGCTGTTTTTT
CASRNRAGGELFF
>few|.|TRBV7-6|TRBJ1-1
TGTGCCAGCAGCCTAAGGGAGGGAGTGAACACTGAAGCTTTCTTT
CASSLREGVNTEAFF
>few|.|TRBV6-2/TRBV6-3|TRBJ2-2
TGTGCCAGCAGAGACGGCTTGGGAGACGGGGAGCTGTTTTTT
CASRDGLGDGELFF
>.|TRBD2|TRBV3-1|TRBJ2-1
TGTGCCAGCAGCCAAGGGCTAGCGGGAGAGAACGATGAGCAGTTCTTC
CASSQGLAGENDEQFF
>few|TRBD1|TRBV19|TRBJ1-3
TGTGCCAGTAGTATGTGGCCGGGACAGGGCGGAAACACCATATATTTT
CASSMWPGQGGNTIYF
>many|.|TRBV28|TRBJ2-1
TGTGCCAGCAGTTTACCGGGCGGGTACAATGAGCAGTTCTTC
CASSLPGGYNEQFF
>.|.|TRBV2|TRBJ2-7
TGTGCCAAAGGGGACGGTTTTACCGAGCAGTACTTC
CAKGDGFTEQYF
>.|TRBD2|TRBV20-1|TRBJ2-7
TGCAGTGCCCGGACTAGCGGGAGTACCTCCTACGAGCAGTACTTC
CSARTSGSTSYEQYF
>.|.|TRBV5-1|TRBJ2-2
TGCGCCAGCAGCTCGCCGGAGACTGAAGACACCGGGGAGCTGTTTTTT
CASSSPETEDTGELFF
>.|TRBD2|TRBV11-1|TRBJ2-1
TGTGCCAGCAGCTTAGCGGGGTGGAAGCCCAGCGGGGTCTACAATGAGCAGTTCTTC
CASSLAGWKPSGVYNEQFF
>few|.|TRBV7-9|TRBJ2-7
TGTGCCAGCAGCTTGAGCCCCGCAGGGGCCTACGAGCAGTACTTC
CASSLSPAGAYEQYF
>few|TRBD2|TRBV20-1|TRBJ2-7
TGCAGTGCTAGAGATTCCGCCACTAGCGGGAGTGTCTACGAGCAGTACTTC
CSARDSATSGSVYEQYF
>few|TRBD2|TRBV7-9|TRBJ2-3
TGTGCCAGCAGCTTCCGGGAGGGCGGTACAGATACGCAGTATTTT
CASSFREGGTDTQYF
>few|.|TRBV27|TRBJ2-5
TGTGCCAGCAGACCCCTTTTCGGGGAACAAGAGACCCAGTACTTC
CASRPLFGEQETQYF
>.|.|TRBV7-9|TRBJ2-3
TGTGCCAGCAGCTCGGACGGTAGCACAGATACGCAGTATTTT
CASSSDGSTDTQYF
>few|.|TRBV6-2/TRBV6-3|TRBJ1-1
TGTGCCAGCAGTCCGTGGGGAGACATGAACTCTGAAGCTTTCTTT
CASSPWGDMNSEAFF
>many|.|TRBV4-3|TRBJ2-3
TGCGCCAGCAGCCAGGGCCAGCGTCGCACAGATACGCAGTATTTT
CASSQGQRRTDTQYF
>many|.|TRBV7-2|TRBJ2-7
TGTGCCAGCAGCTTAGACGGGCGAGGGGTTACCGAGCAGTACTTC
CASSLDGRGVTEQYF
>few|.|TRBV11-2|TRBJ2-2
TGTGCCAGCAGCACGGGAGTCTGGACCGGGGAGCTGTTTTTT
CASSTGVWTGELFF
>few|.|TRBV5-5|TRBJ1-5
TGTGCCAGCAGCCATGGACAGCGGAATCAGCCCCAGCATTTT
CASSHGQRNQPQHF
>few|.|TRBV7-2|TRBJ2-3
TGTGCCAGCAGCCACACGCTCGGAGTCCTTGTCACAGATACGCAGTATTTT
CASSHTLGVLVTDTQYF
>few|.|TRBV5-1|TRBJ2-4
TGCGCCAGCAGCCCCACAGTAGCCAAAAACATTCAGTACTTC
CASSPTVAKNIQYF
>few|.|TRBV27|TRBJ2-1
TGTGCCAGCAGTTTATGGGGGGACGCCTTATCGGGGTACAATGAGCAGTTCTTC
CASSLWGDALSGYNEQFF
>.|.|TRBV7-9|TRBJ2-4
TGTGCCAGCAGCTTAGGAGGGAGAAACATTCAGTACTTC
CASSLGGRNIQYF
>.|.|TRBV7-9|TRBJ1-1
TGTGCCAGCAGCCCAGGGGAAGGGACCATGAACACTGAAGCTTTCTTT
CASSPGEGTMNTEAFF
>.|TRBD1|TRBV5-1|TRBJ1-1
TGCGCCAGCAGCTGGGGGGACAGGGACTTTCTTGTCGAAGCTTTCTTT
CASSWGDRDFLVEAFF
>few|.|TRBV4-1|TRBJ2-1
TGCGCCAGCAGCCCCAGGGGGGGGGGCTACAATGAGCAGTTCTTC
CASSPRGGGYNEQFF
>.|TRBD1|TRBV6-1|TRBJ1-1
TGTGCCAGCAGCTCGAGAACAGGGGTCTACACTGAAGCTTTCTTT
CASSSRTGVYTEAFF
>few|.|TRBV7-9|TRBJ2-1
TGTGCCAGCAGCTACTCCAGGACCGATGAGCAGTTCTTC
CASSYSRTDEQFF
>.|TRBD1|TRBV6-5|TRBJ2-5
TGTGCCAGCAGTTACGCGAACCCGGGACAGGTCGAAGAGACCCAGTACTTC
CASSYANPGQVEETQYF
>many|.|TRBV20-1|TRBJ2-1
TGCAGTGCTAGCGGGGCCGGCTACAATGAGCAGTTCTTC
CSASGAGYNEQFF
>few|TRBD2|TRBV7-9|TRBJ2-7
TGTGCCAGCAGCACTAGCGGGCGGGGAAACGAGCAGTACTTC
CASSTSGRGNEQYF
>few|TRBD2|TRBV19|TRBJ2-1
TGTGCCGTGGGGGCGGGAGGCGCGAATGAGCAGTTCTTC
CAVGAGGANEQFF
>few|TRBD1|TRBV10-3|TRBJ2-5
TGTGCCATCAGCGAAGACAGGGGACCTCAAGAGACCCAGTACTTC
CAISEDRGPQETQYF
>.|.|TRBV24-1|TRBJ2-7
TGTGCCACCAGTGATTCAAAGGCGGGGCTAGGTATCGACGAGCAGTACTTC
CATSDSKAGLGIDEQYF
>.|.|TRBV2|TRBJ2-7
TGTGCCAGCAGTGCACTTGCTTCCTACGAGCAGTACTTC
CASSALASYEQYF
>.|TRBD2|TRBV27|TRBJ2-3
TGTGCCAGCAGTTTGTGGGGAGCGGGAGGGCCGACAGATACGCAGTATTTT
CASSLWGAGGPTDTQYF
>.|TRBD1|TRBV6-1|TRBJ2-5
TGTGCCAGCAGTAAGGAGACAGGGAATAAGCAAGAGACCCAGTACTTC
CASSKETGNKQETQYF
>.|.|TRBV5-4|TRBJ2-1
TGTGCCAGCAGCTCCGGCCTGGATGAGCAGTTCTTC
CASSSGLDEQFF
>many|.|TRBV4-3|TRBJ2-2
TGCGCCAGCAGCCAAGGGTCAGGGTATGTCGGGGAGCTGTTTTTT
CASSQGSGYVGELFF
>few|.|TRBV7-6|TRBJ1-5
TGTGCCAGCAGCTTAGGGGGGCACAATCAGCCCCAGCATTTT
CASSLGGHNQPQHF
>many|TRBD1|TRBV2|TRBJ2-3
TGTGCCAGCGGTTACCAGGGGGCTACAGATACGCAGTATTTT
CASGYQGATDTQYF
>.|TRBD1|TRBV30|TRBJ1-3
TGTGCCTCACATCGGGACAGCTCTGGAAACACCATATATTTT
CASHRDSSGNTIYF
>many|.|TRBV27|TRBJ2-7
TGTGCCAGCAGTTTTGGACGGGCCTACGAGCAGTACTTC
CASSFGRAYEQYF
>.|.|TRBV7-9|TRBJ2-1
TGTGCCAGCAGCCCGGCAGGGCCCCACTACAATGAGCAGTTCTTC
CASSPAGPHYNEQFF
>few|TRBD2|TRBV20-1|TRBJ2-3
TGCAGTGCGCACGACCCCCAAGCGGGAGTCGGCACGCAGTATTTT
CSAHDPQAGVGTQYF
>.|TRBD2|TRBV4-1|TRBJ2-7
TGCGCCAGCAGCCCAGTTCTAGCGGGGGGTATGGGCGAGCAGTACTTC
CASSPVLAGGMGEQYF
>.|TRBD2|TRBV7-2|TRBJ2-7
TGTGCCAGCAGCGCAAACCGGCTAGCGGTGAAAAAGTACTTC
CASSANRLAVKKYF
>.|.|TRBV12-3/TRBV12-4|TRBJ2-2
TGTGCCAGCAGCCGAACCGGGACTTCGAACACCGGGGAGCTGTTTTTT
CASSRTGTSNTGELFF
>.|TRBD2|TRBV20-1|TRBJ2-1
TGCAGTGCTAGAGTTAGCGGGATACGGAACAATGAGCAGTTCTTC
CSARVSGIRNNEQFF
>.|.|TRBV5-1|TRBJ2-1
TGCGCCAGCAGCTTGGTAGCCAATGAGCAGTTCTTC
CASSLVANEQFF
>few|.|TRBV27|TRBJ1-1
TGTGCCAGCAGTTTATCAGCCGGGGTGAACACTGAAGCTTTCTTT
CASSLSAGVNTEAFF
>few|TRBD1|TRBV6-2/TRBV6-3|TRBJ2-5
TGTGCCACCTCGAAGGGACAGAATCAAGAGACCCAGTACTTC
CATSKGQNQETQYF
>.|TRBD1|TRBV18|TRBJ2-2
TGTGCCAGCTCACCACCGGACAGGGGCACCGGGGAGCTGTTTTTT
CASSPPDRGTGELFF
>few|.|TRBV29-1|TRBJ1-1
TGCAGCGTTTCACAGGGTCCGAACACTGAAGCTTTCTTT
CSVSQGPNTEAFF
>few|.|TRBV7-9|TRBJ2-7
TGTGCCAGCAGCTTTCAGGGGACGGGGGAGCAGTACTTC
CASSFQGTGEQYF
>.|.|TRBV20-1|TRBJ1-1
TGCAGTGCTAGAGACAGAGGGGCGCTGGAGGCTTTCTTT
CSARDRGALEAFF